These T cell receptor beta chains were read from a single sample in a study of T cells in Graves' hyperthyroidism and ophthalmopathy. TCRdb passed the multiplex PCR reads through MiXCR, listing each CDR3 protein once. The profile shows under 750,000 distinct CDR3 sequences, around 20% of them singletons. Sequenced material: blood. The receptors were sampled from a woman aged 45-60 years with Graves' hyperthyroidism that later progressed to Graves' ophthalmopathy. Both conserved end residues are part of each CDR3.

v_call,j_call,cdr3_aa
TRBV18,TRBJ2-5,CASSLREEETQYF
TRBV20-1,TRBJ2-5,CSARPSRGEETQYF
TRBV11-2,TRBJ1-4,CASSGENEKLFF
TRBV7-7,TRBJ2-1,CASSSSVVGNEQFF
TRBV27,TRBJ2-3,CASSNPPGSWDTQYF
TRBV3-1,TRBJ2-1,CASSQAGAGGTNEQFF
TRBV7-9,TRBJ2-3,CASSSSPAGGPTDTQYF
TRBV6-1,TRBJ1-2,CASSSNSIRDRGLGAYGYTF
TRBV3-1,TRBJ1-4,CASSPKPTGPNEKLFF
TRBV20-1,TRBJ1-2,CSAPQGNYGYTF
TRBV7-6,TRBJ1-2,CASSARGRGYGYTF
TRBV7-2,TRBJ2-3,CASSWDRGTDTQYF
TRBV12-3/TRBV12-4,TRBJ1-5,CASSLSGWAGNQPQHF
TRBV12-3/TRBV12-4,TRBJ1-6,CASSSEYPNSPLHF
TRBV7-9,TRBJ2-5,CASSLAQGLETQYF
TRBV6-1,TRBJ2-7,CASRLDDRAPSFYEQYF
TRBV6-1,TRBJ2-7,CASSEAQVAGASFEQYF
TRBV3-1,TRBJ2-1,CASSQDIQNEQFF